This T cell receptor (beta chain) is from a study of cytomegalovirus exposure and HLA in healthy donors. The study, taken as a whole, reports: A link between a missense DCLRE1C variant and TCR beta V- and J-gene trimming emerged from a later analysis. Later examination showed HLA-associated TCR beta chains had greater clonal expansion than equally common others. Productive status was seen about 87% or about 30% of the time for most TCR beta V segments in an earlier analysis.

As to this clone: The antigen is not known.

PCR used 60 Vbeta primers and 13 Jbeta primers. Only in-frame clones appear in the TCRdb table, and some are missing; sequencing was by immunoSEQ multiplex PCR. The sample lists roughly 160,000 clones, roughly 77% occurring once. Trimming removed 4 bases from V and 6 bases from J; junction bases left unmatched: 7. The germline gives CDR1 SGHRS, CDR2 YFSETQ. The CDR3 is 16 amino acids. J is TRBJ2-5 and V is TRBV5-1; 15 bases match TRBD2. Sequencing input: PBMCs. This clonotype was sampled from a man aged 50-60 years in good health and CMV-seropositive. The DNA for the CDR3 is TGCGCCAGCAGCCGGCTTGGACTAGCGGGGGGGAAGACCCAGTACTTC. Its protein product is CASSRLGLAGGKTQYF.